The rows below give T cell receptor beta chains drawn from one sample of a study of blood T cell repertoires in COVID-19. Generated by immunoSEQ multiplex PCR, the TCRdb table keeps only in-frame clones and is missing some. The data show around 240,000 clones, around 85% seen once. The sample taken for sequencing was PBMCs or T cells enriched from blood (not recorded which). The receptors come from a woman between 50 and 59 years old who had recovered from COVID-19. The conserved cysteine and the conserved F or W are not part of the CDR3 here. Each record gives: V gene, D gene, J gene, clone size, CDR3 protein. The D gene is left open where the match is weak. Clone sizes are given selectively: once, few, many, or a class where the clone is expanded.

TRBV5-1,NA,TRBJ2-7,NA,ASSRQQGDEQY
TRBV9,TRBD1,TRBJ2-2,NA,ASSVQAGTGGTGELF
TRBV5-1,NA,TRBJ2-7,few,ASSSTGHEQY
TRBV19,TRBD1,TRBJ1-2,NA,ASSSSGQLANYGYT
TRBV5-1,NA,TRBJ2-7,NA,ASSLVSGISYEQY
TRBV9,NA,TRBJ1-1,NA,ASSPGWGTEAF
TRBV5-1,TRBD2,TRBJ2-1,NA,ASSFGGRIANEQF
TRBV7-9,NA,TRBJ2-7,NA,ASSLSGFREQY
TRBV5-6,NA,TRBJ1-1,NA,ASSLVPVAGTEAF
TRBV6-1,NA,TRBJ2-7,NA,ASSDTGYAYEQY
TRBV11-2,NA,TRBJ2-1,NA,ASSLPFNEQF
TRBV6-5,TRBD2,TRBJ2-2,NA,ASSIGLAWTGELF
TRBV7-2,TRBD2,TRBJ2-5,NA,ASSPLAGGGRETQY
TRBV2,NA,TRBJ1-1,NA,ASSGQPNTEAF
TRBV2,TRBD1,TRBJ1-6,NA,ASSPDRSSYNSPLH
TRBV19,TRBD2,TRBJ2-4,NA,ASDPGSGIQQY
TRBV29-1,NA,TRBJ2-1,NA,SVEAGGYYNEQF
TRBV7-8,TRBD1,TRBJ2-7,NA,ASSWDRAGEQY
TRBV7-3,TRBD1,TRBJ1-1,NA,ASSLDRVNTEAF
TRBV2,NA,TRBJ1-5,few,ASSSQGSLREPQH
TRBV6-5,NA,TRBJ1-1,NA,ASSLTGYTEAF
TRBV3-1/TRBV3-2,TRBD1,TRBJ2-1,once,ASSPYLGQGNEQF
TRBV4-1,TRBD1,TRBJ1-2,NA,ASSHPTGYGYT
TRBV7-9,TRBD2,TRBJ2-3,NA,ASSIAGGGTDTQY
TRBV10-3,NA,TRBJ2-1,NA,AISESIGGGSNEQF
TRBV6-2/TRBV6-3,TRBD2,TRBJ2-5,NA,ASSYLREGQETQY
TRBV5-4,NA,TRBJ2-7,NA,ASSLWAQGSDEQY
TRBV4-1,NA,TRBJ1-1,once,ASSQDRQALEAF
TRBV7-3,TRBD2,TRBJ2-7,NA,ASSTSILGGTSGCYYEQY
TRBV7-2,TRBD1,TRBJ1-2,NA,ASSQFLGVGQGLAGYT
TRBV5-4,NA,TRBJ2-2,NA,ASSSEVAVTGELF
TRBV5-6,NA,TRBJ1-1,once,ASSLIMETEAF
TRBV4-2,TRBD2,TRBJ2-1,once,ASSQGRTSGRSSYNEQF
TRBV28,TRBD1,TRBJ1-1,NA,ASSPGQGGGAEAF
TRBV27,TRBD1,TRBJ1-1,NA,ASSLWTGVARIPEAF
TRBV9,TRBD1,TRBJ1-1,NA,ASSTRRDRVVPAF
TRBV2,NA,TRBJ2-1,NA,ASSAQGIPYNEQF
TRBV7-2,NA,TRBJ2-7,NA,ASSLARSSYEQY